What follows are 3 T cell receptor beta chains derived from one specimen sequenced in a study of regulatory T cells in long-lasting Graves disease. According to the study, TCR beta libraries were built with iRepertoire HTBI primers and CDR3-region Arm-PCR. TCRdb fed the multiplex PCR reads into MiXCR, producing one record per CDR3 protein. The profile shows 350,000 to 550,000 distinct CDR3 sequences, under 15% of them singletons. Time point specified: newly diagnosed GD, antithyroid drugs for less than 3 months. Researchers made the TCR library from RNA that was extracted from PBMCs. These sequences were also reported in another study, on T cells in Graves' hyperthyroidism and ophthalmopathy.

The specimen was peripheral blood mononuclear cells (PBMCs), collected at new diagnosis, from a patient treated with antithyroid drugs. These receptors were obtained from a young woman with Graves disease.

This clonotype was seen ten or more times. V gene TRBV18 combines with J gene TRBJ1-1; no reliable D call. The germline V and J ends were trimmed by 6 bases and 3 bases, with 17 bases remaining between them. Germline V gene data show CDR1 as KGHSH and CDR2 as LQKENI. The CDR3 totals 15 residues. CDR3 amino acids: CASSPNSKQDTEAFF. CDR3 DNA: TGTGCCAGCTCCCCCAATTCAAAGCAGGACACTGAAGCTTTCTTT. Combining the CDR3 with reference TRBV18 and TRBJ1-1 gives the whole variable domain NAGVMQNPRHLVRRRGQEARLRCSPMKGHSHVYWYRQLPEEGLKFMVYLQKENIIDESGMPKERFSAEFPKEGPSILRIQQVVRGDSAAYFCASSPNSKQDTEAFFGQGTRLTVV.

This clonotype was seen a few times. The chain uses TRBV6-1 and TRBJ2-1; D possibly corresponds to TRBD1 (5 bases). V dropped 6 bases and J dropped 5 bases, with 11 bases sitting between them. The CDR3 has 13 amino acids. CDR1 MNHNS and CDR2 SASEGT come from the germline V gene. The CDR3: CASRTVRDNEQFF. The CDR3 nucleotides read TGTGCCAGCAGAACTGTCAGGGACAATGAGCAGTTCTTC.

The chain employs TRBV30 and TRBJ1-5; D may be TRBD1 (5 bases). The germline V and J ends were trimmed by 1 base and 4 bases, with 8 bases remaining between them. Germline values: CDR1 GTSNPN, CDR2 SVGIG (reference sequence). The CDR3 sequence is 13 residues long. The CDR3 reads CAWSGGVNQPQHF. CDR3 sequence (DNA): TGTGCCTGGAGTGGGGGGGTGAATCAGCCCCAGCATTTT.